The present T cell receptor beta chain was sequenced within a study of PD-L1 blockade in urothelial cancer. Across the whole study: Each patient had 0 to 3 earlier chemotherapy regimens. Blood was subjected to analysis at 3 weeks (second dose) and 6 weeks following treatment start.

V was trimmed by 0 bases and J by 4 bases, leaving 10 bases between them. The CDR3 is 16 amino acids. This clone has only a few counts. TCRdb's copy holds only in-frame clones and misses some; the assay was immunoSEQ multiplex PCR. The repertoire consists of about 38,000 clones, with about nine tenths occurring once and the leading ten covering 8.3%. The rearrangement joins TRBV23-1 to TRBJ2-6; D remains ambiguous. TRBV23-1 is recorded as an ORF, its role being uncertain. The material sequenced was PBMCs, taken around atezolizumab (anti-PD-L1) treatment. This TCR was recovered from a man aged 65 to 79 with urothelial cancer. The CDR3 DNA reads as TGCGCCAGCAGTCAATCGCACGCGAAGGGGGCCAACGTCCTGACTTTC. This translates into CASSQSHAKGANVLTF.